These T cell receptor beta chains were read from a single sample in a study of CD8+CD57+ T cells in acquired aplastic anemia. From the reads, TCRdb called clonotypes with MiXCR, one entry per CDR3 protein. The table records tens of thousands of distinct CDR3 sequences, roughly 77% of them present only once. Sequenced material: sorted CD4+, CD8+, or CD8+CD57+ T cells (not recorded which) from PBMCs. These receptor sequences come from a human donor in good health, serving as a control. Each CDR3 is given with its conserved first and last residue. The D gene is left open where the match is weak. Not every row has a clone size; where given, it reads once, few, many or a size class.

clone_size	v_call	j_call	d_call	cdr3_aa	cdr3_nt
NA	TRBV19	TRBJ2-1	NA	CASSFTFEPYNEQFF	TGTGCCAGTAGTTTTACCTTCGAGCCCTACAATGAGCAGTTCTTC
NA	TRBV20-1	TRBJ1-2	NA	CSARQPGRDEVGYTF	TGCAGTGCTAGACAGCCCGGACGGGATGAAGTAGGCTACACCTTC
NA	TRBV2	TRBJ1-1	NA	CASSAVGWGNTEAFF	TGTGCCAGCAGTGCTGTGGGCTGGGGAAACACTGAAGCTTTCTTT
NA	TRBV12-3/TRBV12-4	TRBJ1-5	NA	CASSFGLSNQPQHF	TGTGCCAGCAGTTTTGGGCTTAGCAATCAGCCCCAGCATTTT
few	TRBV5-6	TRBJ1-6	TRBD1	CASSLGGGQRSPLHF	TGTGCCAGCAGCTTGGGCGGGGGACAGCGATCCCCCCTCCACTTT
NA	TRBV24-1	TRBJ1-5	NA	CATSSDVGERNQPQHF	TGTGCCACCAGCTCAGATGTGGGGGAACGCAATCAGCCCCAGCATTTT
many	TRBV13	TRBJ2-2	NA	CASSGDEEGVREIWTGELFF	TGTGCCAGCAGCGGAGACGAAGAGGGAGTCAGGGAGATTTGGACCGGGGAGCTGTTTTTT
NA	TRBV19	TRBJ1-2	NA	CASSIGKLRYGYAF	TGTGCCAGTAGTATTGGTAAACTGCGCTATGGCTACGCCTTC
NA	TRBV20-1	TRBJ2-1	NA	CSAGGRYNEQFF	TGCAGCGCTGGGGGACGGTACAATGAGCAGTTCTTC
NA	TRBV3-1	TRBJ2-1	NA	CASRREVNNEQFF	TGTGCCAGCAGGAGGGAGGTTAACAATGAGCAGTTCTTC
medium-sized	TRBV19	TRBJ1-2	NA	CASMQGGSYGYTF	TGTGCCAGTATGCAGGGAGGATCCTATGGCTACACCTTC
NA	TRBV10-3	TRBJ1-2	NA	CAISEAGYGYTF	TGTGCCATCAGTGAGGCCGGCTATGGCTACACCTTC
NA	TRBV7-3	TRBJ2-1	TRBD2	CASSLNGGALNEQFF	TGTGCCAGCAGCTTAAACGGGGGGGCACTCAATGAGCAGTTCTTC
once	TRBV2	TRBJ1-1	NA	CASRDTNTEAFF	TGTGCCAGTCGGGACACGAACACTGAAGCTTTCTTT
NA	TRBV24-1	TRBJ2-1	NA	CATSDWTENNEQFF	TGTGCCACCAGTGATTGGACAGAAAACAATGAGCAGTTCTTC
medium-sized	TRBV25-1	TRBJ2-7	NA	CASSGGGRGIKNEQYF	TGTGCCAGCAGTGGGGGGGGCAGGGGGATCAAAAACGAGCAGTACTTC
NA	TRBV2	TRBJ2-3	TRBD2	CASSSSGGVTQYF	TGTGCCAGCAGTTCTAGCGGGGGGGTTACGCAGTATTTT
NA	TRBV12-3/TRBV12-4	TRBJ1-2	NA	CASSSLTTLTAVF	TGTGCCAGCAGTTCTCTTACCACACTTACAGCGGTCTTC
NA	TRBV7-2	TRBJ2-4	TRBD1	CASTPTGENIQYF	TGTGCCAGCACCCCGACAGGGGAAAACATTCAGTACTTC
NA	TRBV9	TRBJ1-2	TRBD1	CACSRDRGDYGYTF	TGTGCCTGCAGTAGGGACAGGGGGGACTATGGCTACACCTTC
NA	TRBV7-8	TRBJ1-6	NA	CASRPSPGQLNSPLHF	TGTGCCAGCAGGCCTAGCCCTGGCCAGCTAAATTCACCCCTCCACTTT
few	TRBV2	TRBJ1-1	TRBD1	CASTQTGVNTEAFF	TGTGCCAGCACTCAGACAGGGGTGAACACTGAAGCTTTCTTT
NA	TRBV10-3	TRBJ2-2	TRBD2	CATLVGGGFNTGELFF	TGTGCCACGCTCGTTGGCGGGGGGTTTAACACCGGGGAGCTGTTTTTT